This T cell receptor (beta chain) was recorded in a study of T cell repertoires in cytomegalovirus infection. Study context: It was the public TCR beta signatures that indicated both CMV infection and matching HLA type.

Study-wide results and limits: Summed public TCR beta family frequency identified CMV carriers bearing the relevant HLA. HLA-C-restricted CMV clonotypes gave the most frequent clonotype in two of eight donors.

At least ten counts were recorded for this clonotype. Its target is unknown. TCRdb analysed the reads with MiXCR anew, one entry per CDR3 protein. The sample holds 250,000 or so distinct CDR3 sequences; over 9% are singletons and the top ten take 1.5% to 2%. Germline V gene sequence: CDR1 SGHDN, CDR2 FVKESK. CDR3 length: 14 residues. Between the trimmed V and J ends, which lost 5 bases and 6 bases, there was a span of 14 bases. The TCR sequence derives from a human donor in good health (CMV status not recorded). Some clones in this sample may be carry-over from other donors' samples. The chain recombines TRBV14 with TRBJ2-1, with a possible D match to TRBD1 (8 bases). Sequenced: PBMCs. CDR3 region: CASSNYRGGNEQFF. As DNA, the CDR3 is TGTGCCAGCAGCAACTACAGGGGGGGCAATGAGCAGTTCTTC.